Described below is a single T cell receptor (beta chain) sequence and its context. Its antigen is currently unknown. This record belongs to a study of OX40 agonist ivuxolimab in advanced cancers. Turning to the study itself: Of the participants, over 30% had some prior anti-PD-1, anti-PD-L1 or anti-CTLA-4 therapy, which was allowed. Three individuals attained partial responses, comprising one hepatocellular carcinoma case and two cutaneous melanoma cases. Regarding the study as a whole: Averaged across samples, CD8+ T cells carried more expanded clones than CD4+ did.

Clones were sequenced by immunoSEQ multiplex PCR, and TCRdb holds only the in-frame ones, with some missing. The sample has about 98,000 clones, 85% to 95% seen once. With 3 bases clipped from V and 2 bases from J, the junction kept 20 bases outside the gene matches. Germline V gives CDR1 SGDLS, CDR2 YYNGEE. The CDR3 is 20 residues long. V is TRBV9 and J is TRBJ2-1; the match to TRBD2 covers 7 bases. The receptor comes from an adult with an advanced solid tumor such as melanoma, head and neck, liver or kidney cancer. The sequencing here drew on CD4+ or CD8+ T cells sorted from blood, taken in a trial of the OX40 agonist ivuxolimab. The CDR3 sequence is CASSAPSSGQTQRAYNEQFF. The CDR3 bases are TGTGCCAGCAGCGCCCCCTCTAGCGGCCAGACCCAAAGAGCCTACAATGAGCAGTTCTTC.